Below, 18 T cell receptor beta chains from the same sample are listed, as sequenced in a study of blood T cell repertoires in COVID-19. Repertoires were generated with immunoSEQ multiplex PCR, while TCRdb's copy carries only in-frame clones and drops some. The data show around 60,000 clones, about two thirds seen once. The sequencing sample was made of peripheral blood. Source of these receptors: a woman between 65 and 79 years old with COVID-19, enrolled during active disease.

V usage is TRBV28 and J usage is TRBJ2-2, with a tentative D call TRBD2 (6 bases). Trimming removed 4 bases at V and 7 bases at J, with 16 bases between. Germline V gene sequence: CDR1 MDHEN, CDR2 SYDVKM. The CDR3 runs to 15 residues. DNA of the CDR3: TGTGCCAGCAGTTCCCCCGGAGGGGTAATCGGGGAGCTGTTTTTT. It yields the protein CASSSPGGVIGELFF.

The CDR3 DNA sequence: TGTGCCAGCAGCTTCCGAGAGACCCAGTACTTC. Translated, it gives CASSFRETQYF. The chain recombines TRBV5-6 with TRBJ2-5; D unresolved. V was pared by 2 bases and J by 4 bases, with 3 bases between. The CDR3 totals 11 residues. Looked up from germline, CDR1 is SGHDT and CDR2 is YYEEEE.

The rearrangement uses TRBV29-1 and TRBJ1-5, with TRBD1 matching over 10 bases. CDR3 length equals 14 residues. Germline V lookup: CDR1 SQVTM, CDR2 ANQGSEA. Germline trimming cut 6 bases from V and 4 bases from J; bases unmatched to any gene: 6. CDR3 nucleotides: TGCAGCGTCGGCGACAGGGGGCAGAATCAGCCCCAGCATTTT. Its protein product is CSVGDRGQNQPQHF.

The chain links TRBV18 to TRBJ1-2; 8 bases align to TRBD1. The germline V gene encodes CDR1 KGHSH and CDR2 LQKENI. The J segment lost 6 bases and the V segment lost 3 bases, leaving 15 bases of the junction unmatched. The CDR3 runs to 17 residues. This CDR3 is CASSPTPGQASGHGYTF. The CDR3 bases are TGTGCCAGCTCACCTACACCGGGACAGGCCTCCGGGCATGGCTACACCTTC.

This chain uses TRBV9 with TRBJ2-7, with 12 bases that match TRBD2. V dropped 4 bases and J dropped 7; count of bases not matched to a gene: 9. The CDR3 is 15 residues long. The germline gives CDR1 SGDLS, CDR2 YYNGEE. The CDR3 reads CASSPSSGGAFEQYF. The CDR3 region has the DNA TGTGCCAGCAGCCCATCTAGCGGGGGGGCATTTGAGCAGTACTTC.

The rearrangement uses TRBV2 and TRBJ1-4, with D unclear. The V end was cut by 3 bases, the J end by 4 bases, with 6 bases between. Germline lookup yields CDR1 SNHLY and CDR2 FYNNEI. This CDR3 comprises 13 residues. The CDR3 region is CASSDPNNEKLFF. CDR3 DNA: TGTGCCAGCAGTGATCCTAATAATGAAAAACTGTTTTTT. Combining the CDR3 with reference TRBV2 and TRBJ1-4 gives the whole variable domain EPEVTQTPSHQVTQMGQEVILRCVPISNHLYFYWYRQILGQKVEFLVSFYNNEISEKSEIFDDQFSVERPDGSNFTLKIRSTKLEDSAMYFCASSDPNNEKLFFGSGTQLSVL.

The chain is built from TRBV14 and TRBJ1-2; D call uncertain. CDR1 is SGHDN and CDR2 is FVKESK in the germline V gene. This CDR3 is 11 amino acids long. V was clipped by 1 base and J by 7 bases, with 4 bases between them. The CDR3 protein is CASSQGLGYTF. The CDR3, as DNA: TGTGCCAGCAGCCAAGGACTTGGCTACACCTTC.

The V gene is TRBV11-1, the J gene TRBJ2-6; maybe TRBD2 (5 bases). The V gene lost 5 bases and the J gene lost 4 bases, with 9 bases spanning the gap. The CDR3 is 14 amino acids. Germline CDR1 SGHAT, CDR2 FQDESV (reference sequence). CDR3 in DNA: TGTGCCAGCAGCCGTATAGCGGGGGCCAACGTCCTGACTTTC. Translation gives CASSRIAGANVLTF.

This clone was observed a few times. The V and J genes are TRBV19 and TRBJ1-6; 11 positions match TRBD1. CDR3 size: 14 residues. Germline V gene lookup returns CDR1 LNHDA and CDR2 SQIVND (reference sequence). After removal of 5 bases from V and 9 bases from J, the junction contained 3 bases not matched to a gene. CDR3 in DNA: TGTGCCAGTAGTCTAGGACAGGGGGCTTCACCCCTCCACTTT. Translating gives CASSLGQGASPLHF. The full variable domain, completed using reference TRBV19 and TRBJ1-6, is DGGITQSPKYLFRKEGQNVTLSCEQNLNHDAMYWYRQDPGQGLRLIYYSQIVNDFQKGDIAEGYSVSREKKESFPLTVTSAQKNPTAFYLCASSLGQGASPLHFGNGTRLTVT.

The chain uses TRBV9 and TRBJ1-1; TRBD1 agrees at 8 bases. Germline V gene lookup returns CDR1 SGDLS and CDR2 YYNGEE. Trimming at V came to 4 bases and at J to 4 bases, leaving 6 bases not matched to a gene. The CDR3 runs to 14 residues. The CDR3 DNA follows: TGTGCCAGCAGCTCCGGACAGGGTGGCACTGAAGCTTTCTTT. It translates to CASSSGQGGTEAFF.

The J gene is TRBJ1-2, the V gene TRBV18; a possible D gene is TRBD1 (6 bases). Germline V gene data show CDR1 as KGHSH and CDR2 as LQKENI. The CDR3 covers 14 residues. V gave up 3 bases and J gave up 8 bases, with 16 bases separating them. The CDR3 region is CASSPTTTQGGYTF. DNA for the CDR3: TGTGCCAGCTCACCGACGACCACACAGGGAGGCTACACCTTC.

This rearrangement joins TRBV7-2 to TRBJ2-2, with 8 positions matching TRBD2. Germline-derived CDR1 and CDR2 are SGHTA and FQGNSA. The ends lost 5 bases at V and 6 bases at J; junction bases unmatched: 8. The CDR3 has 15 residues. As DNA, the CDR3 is TGTGCCAGCAGCCTGGAAGCGGGAGTGGCCGGGGAGCTGTTTTTT. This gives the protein CASSLEAGVAGELFF.

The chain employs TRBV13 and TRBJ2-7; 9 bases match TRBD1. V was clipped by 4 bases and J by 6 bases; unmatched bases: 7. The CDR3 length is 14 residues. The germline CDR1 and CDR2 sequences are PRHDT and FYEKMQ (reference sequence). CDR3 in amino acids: CASSSTRDRVEQYF. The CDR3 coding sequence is TGTGCCAGCAGCTCAACCCGGGACAGGGTCGAGCAGTACTTC.

CDR3 region: CSVETPGRSKREYQETQYF. In nucleotides, the CDR3 is TGCAGCGTTGAAACCCCGGGGCGAAGTAAGCGGGAGTACCAAGAGACCCAGTACTTC. The rearrangement uses TRBV29-1 and TRBJ2-5; TRBD2 aligns across 8 bases. Germline V lookup: CDR1 SQVTM, CDR2 ANQGSEA. The junction had 17 bases not matched to a gene; V was cut back by 2 bases and J by 0 bases. CDR3 length equals 19 residues.

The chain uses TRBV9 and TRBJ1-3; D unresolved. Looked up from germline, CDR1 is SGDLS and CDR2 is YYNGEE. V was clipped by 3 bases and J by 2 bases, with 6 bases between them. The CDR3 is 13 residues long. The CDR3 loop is CASSGRTGNTIYF. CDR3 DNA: TGTGCCAGCAGCGGGAGGACTGGAAACACCATATATTTT.

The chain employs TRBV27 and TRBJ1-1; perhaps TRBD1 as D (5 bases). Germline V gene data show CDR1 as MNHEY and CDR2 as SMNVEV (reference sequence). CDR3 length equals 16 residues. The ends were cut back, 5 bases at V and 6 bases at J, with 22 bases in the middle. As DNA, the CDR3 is TGTGCCAGCAGTAACCCGGGAGGGTCCAAAGGGGCTGAAGCTTTCTTT. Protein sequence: CASSNPGGSKGAEAFF.

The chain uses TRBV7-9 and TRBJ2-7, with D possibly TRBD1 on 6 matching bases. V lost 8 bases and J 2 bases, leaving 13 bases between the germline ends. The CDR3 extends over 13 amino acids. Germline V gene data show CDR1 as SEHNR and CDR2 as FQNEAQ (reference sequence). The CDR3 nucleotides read TGTGCCAGCGGCGACGACAGGACCTACGAGCAGTACTTC. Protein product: CASGDDRTYEQYF.

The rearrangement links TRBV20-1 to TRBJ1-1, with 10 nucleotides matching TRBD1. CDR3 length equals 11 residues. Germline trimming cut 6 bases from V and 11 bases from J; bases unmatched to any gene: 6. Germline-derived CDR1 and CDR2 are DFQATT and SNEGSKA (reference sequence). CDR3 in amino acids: CSADRGLEAFF. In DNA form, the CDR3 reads TGCAGTGCAGACAGGGGGCTGGAGGCTTTCTTT.